This T cell receptor (beta chain) was recorded in a study of T cells after yellow fever vaccination (dated by TCRdb to between 2018 and 2021). Broadly, across the study: The SMART-Seq v4 Ultra Low Input RNA kit was used to prepare libraries from fractions with low cell numbers. Bulk TCR alpha and beta repertoires were sequenced longitudinally to track T-cell clones before and after primary and booster YFV17D yellow fever vaccination. Blood samples were taken at several timepoints before and after primary and secondary immunization, and bulk PBMC replicates and cell subsets were isolated. The cohort comprised two healthy male donors, one aged 18 to 29 and one aged 30 to 40 years. Overall study outcomes, separate from this receptor: After the booster, most of the clones that had expanded following primary vaccination were detected again (almost 98% of CD4 and around 87% of CD8), which suggests that memory was broadly maintained. A small share of clonotypes was detected in both CD4 and CD8 compartments, with the overlap likely arising from convergent recombination. The secondary T-cell response was found to be weaker but faster than the primary response, with a peak reached on day 5 rather than on day 15. FACS-sorted repertoires could contain abundant contaminating clonotypes from the bulk population, so computational filtering was required. The study included only two donors, which limits how far the findings can be generalized.

About this clonotype itself: Its cognate antigen has yet to be identified. No base-level quality is on record; no much larger clone is a single base apart.

TCR cDNA was synthesized by 5'RACE template switching, through which a universal primer site and unique molecular identifiers were introduced. Priming of cDNA synthesis was performed from both the TCR alpha and TCR beta constant segments. Two PCR steps were used to amplify libraries, with sample barcodes and sequencing adapters being added in the second step. Sequencing of libraries was done on Illumina HiSeq 2500 (2x100 bp) or NovaSeq (2x150 bp). On the study's bioinformatics: Reads were demultiplexed and collapsed into UMI consensus sequences with MIGEC, and V(D)J alignment was performed with MiXCR. Vaccine-responding clonotypes were identified with edgeR using replicate PBMC samples, with FDR below 0.01 and a log2 fold change above 5 up to day 15 being required. Bulk clonotypes were assigned CD4 or CD8 identity according to which sequenced CD4 or CD8 repertoire held them at higher abundance. TCRdb trimmed public reads at Q25 via fastp, called clones via MiXCR and kept in-frame beta chains. Rows with a matching CDR3 protein are joined into one entry that keeps the most common DNA and genes. The authors' filters were not applied to this entry. The sample data list hundreds of thousands of distinct CDR3 sequences, and around 12% of these were observed just once. Under 15% of the sample is held by the ten biggest clonotypes.

Interpreted using the paper, the treatment or condition label stands for: live attenuated yellow fever vaccine strain. Two biological replicates of bulk PBMCs were collected at each blood-draw timepoint. A standard Ficoll-Paque protocol was used to isolate PBMCs from peripheral blood. RNA was extracted with TriZol from bulk PBMCs, CD4 and CD8 fractions, and dextramer-positive and dextramer-negative fractions. From its cysteine to its phenylalanine, the CDR3 spans 17 amino acids. Just the 51-base CDR3 DNA is kept, in frame starting at base 1. Reading the germline V gene gives CDR1 SGHTS and CDR2 YDEGEE. Relative to germline, V is missing 0 bases and J is missing 6 bases, with 12 bases of the junction outside any gene match.

This clonotype was sampled from a man in his thirties or forties who received the YFV17D yellow fever vaccine. The rearrangement combines TRBV5-8 with TRBJ1-5; 7 nucleotides in the junction match TRBD1. Material: PBMCs, obtained on the day of the yellow fever booster vaccination. The DNA sequence is given as TGTGCCAGCAGCTTGGCCCCCTTGACAGGGAACGTTCAGCCCCAGCATTTT. Its coded protein is CASSLAPLTGNVQPQHF.